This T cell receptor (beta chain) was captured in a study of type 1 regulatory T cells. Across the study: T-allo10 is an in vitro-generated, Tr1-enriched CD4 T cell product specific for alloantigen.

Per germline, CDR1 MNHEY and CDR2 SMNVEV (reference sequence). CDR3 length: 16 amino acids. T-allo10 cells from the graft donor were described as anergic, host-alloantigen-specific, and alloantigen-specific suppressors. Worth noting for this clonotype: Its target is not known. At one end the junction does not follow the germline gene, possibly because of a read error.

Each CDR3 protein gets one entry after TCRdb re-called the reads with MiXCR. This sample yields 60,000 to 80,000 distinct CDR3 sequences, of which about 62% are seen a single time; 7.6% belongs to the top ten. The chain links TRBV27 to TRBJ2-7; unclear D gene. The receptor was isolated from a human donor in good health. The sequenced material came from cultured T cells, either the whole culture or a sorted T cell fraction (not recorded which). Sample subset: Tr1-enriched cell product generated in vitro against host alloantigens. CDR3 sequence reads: CASSVSGVGVTYEQYF. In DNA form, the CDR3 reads TGTGCCAGCAGTGTATCTGGAGTGGGCGTAACCTACGAGCAGTACTTC.